This T cell receptor beta chain was identified in a study of blood T cell repertoires in COVID-19. TCRdb keeps only in-frame clones here, not all; method: immunoSEQ multiplex PCR. The repertoire holds 50,000 to 65,000 clones, approximately 80% seen once, with roughly 4.8% in the top ten. There are 17 residues in the CDR3. The J segment lost 2 bases and the V segment lost 4 bases, leaving 9 bases of the junction unmatched. Germline CDR1 is MDHEN and CDR2 is SYDVKM. This clonotype was obtained from a woman aged 55-70 years with acute or convalescent COVID-19. The source material was peripheral blood. The chain links TRBV28 to TRBJ2-3, with 10 nucleotides matching TRBD2. The CDR3 sequence is CASSSRTSGLLTDTQYF. CDR3 nucleotide sequence: TGTGCCAGCAGTTCCCGGACTAGCGGTCTCCTCACAGATACGCAGTATTTT.